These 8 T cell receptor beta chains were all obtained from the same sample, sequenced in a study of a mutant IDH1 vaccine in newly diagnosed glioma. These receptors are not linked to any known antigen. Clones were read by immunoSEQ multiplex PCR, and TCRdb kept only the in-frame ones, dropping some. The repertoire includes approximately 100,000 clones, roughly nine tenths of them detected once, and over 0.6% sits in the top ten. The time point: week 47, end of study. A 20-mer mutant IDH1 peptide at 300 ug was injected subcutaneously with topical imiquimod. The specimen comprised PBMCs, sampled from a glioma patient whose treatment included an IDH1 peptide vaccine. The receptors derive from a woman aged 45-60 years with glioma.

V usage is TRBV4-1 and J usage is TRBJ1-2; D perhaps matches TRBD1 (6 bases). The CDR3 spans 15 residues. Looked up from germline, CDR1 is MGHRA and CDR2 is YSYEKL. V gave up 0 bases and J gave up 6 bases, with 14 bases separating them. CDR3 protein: CASSQEGGAGDGYTF. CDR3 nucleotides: TGCGCCAGCAGCCAAGAGGGGGGGGCTGGGGATGGCTACACCTTC.

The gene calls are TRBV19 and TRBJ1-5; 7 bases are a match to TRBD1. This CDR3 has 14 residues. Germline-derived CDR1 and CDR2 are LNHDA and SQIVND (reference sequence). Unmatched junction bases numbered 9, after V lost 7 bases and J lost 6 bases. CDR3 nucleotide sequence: TGTGCCAGTACCCCCATACAGGGGACTCAGCCCCAGCATTTT. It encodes CASTPIQGTQPQHF.

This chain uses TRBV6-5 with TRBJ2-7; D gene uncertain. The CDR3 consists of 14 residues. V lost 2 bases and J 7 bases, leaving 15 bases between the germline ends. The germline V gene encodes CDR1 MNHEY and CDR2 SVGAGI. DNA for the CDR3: TGTGCCAGCAGTTACGCCTTCACGACCGGGGAGCAGTACTTC. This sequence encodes CASSYAFTTGEQYF.

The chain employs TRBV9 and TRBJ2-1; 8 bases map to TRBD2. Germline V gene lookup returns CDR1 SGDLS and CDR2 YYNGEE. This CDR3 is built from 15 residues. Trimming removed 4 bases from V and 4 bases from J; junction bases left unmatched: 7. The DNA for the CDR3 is TGTGCCAGCAGCCCCAGACTAGCGCGGTACAATGAGCAGTTCTTC. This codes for CASSPRLARYNEQFF.

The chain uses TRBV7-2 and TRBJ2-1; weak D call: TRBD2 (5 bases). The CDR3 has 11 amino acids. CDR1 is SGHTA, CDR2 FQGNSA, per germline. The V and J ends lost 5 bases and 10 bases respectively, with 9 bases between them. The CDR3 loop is CASSLSVEQFF. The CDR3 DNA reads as TGTGCCAGCAGCCTTAGCGTAGAGCAGTTCTTC.

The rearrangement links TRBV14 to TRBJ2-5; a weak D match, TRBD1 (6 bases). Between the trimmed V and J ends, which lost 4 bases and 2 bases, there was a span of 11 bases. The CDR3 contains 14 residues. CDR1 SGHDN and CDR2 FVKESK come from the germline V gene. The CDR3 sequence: CASSPLGQQETQYF. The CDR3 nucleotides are TGTGCCAGCAGCCCTCTAGGACAGCAAGAGACCCAGTACTTC.

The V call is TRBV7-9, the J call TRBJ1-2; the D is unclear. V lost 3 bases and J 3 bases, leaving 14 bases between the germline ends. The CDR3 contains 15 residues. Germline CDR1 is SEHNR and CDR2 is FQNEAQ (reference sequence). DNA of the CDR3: TGTGCCAGCAGCTTTCAGAAAGGGAGGCACTATGGCTACACCTTC. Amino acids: CASSFQKGRHYGYTF. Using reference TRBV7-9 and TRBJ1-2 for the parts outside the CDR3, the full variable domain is DTGVSQNPRHKITKRGQNVTFRCDPISEHNRLYWYRQTLGQGPEFLTYFQNEAQLEKSRLLSDRFSAERPKGSFSTLEIQRTEQGDSAMYLCASSFQKGRHYGYTFGSGTRLTVV.

Written as DNA, the CDR3 is TGCGCCAGCAGCGGGACAGGGGCGGGCGAGCAGTACTTC. This codes for CASSGTGAGEQYF. V and J are TRBV5-1 and TRBJ2-7; 10 bases are shared with TRBD1. V shed 4 bases, J shed 6 bases, and the junction held 4 bases outside the gene matches. Germline values: CDR1 SGHRS, CDR2 YFSETQ. This CDR3 has 13 amino acids.